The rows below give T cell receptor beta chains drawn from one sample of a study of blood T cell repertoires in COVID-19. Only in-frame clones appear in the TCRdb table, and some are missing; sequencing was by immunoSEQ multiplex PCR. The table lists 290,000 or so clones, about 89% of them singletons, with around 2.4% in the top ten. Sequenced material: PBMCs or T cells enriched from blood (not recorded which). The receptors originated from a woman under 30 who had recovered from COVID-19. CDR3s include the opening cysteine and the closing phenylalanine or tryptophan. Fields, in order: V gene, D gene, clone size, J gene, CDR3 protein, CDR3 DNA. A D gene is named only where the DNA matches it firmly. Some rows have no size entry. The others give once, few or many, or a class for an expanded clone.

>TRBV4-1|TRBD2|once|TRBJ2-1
CASSFLGTSADNEQFF
TGCGCCAGCAGCTTCCTCGGGACTAGCGCGGACAATGAGCAGTTCTTC
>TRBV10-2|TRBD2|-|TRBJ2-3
CASNYETGTSGSTDTQYF
TGCGCCAGCAACTATGAAACCGGGACTAGCGGGAGCACAGATACGCAGTATTTT
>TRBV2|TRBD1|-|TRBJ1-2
CASRDRSLYGYTF
TGTGCCAGCCGGGACAGGTCTTTATATGGCTACACCTTC
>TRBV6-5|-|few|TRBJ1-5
CASRLGGDNQPQHF
TGTGCCAGCAGGCTGGGGGGGGACAATCAGCCCCAGCATTTT
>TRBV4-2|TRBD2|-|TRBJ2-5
CASSPGGQETQYF
TGTGCCAGCAGCCCGGGAGGGCAAGAGACCCAGTACTTC
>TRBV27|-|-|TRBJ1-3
CASSYNRGNTIYF
TGTGCCAGCAGTTATAACAGGGGAAACACCATATATTTT
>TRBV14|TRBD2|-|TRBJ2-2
CASSPSGNANTGELFF
TGTGCCAGCAGCCCTAGCGGGAACGCGAACACCGGGGAGCTGTTTTTT
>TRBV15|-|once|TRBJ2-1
CATSREEPPPGNEQFF
TGTGCCACCAGCAGAGAAGAACCCCCACCGGGCAATGAGCAGTTCTTC
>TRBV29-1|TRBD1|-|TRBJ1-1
CSVDPTGGTEAFF
TGCAGCGTTGATCCGACAGGGGGGACTGAAGCTTTCTTT
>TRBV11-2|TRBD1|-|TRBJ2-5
CASSLDLDRGPEETQYF
TGTGCCAGCAGCTTAGATCTGGACAGGGGGCCCGAAGAGACCCAGTACTTC
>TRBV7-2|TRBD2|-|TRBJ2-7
CASSLAAGGPNEQYF
TGTGCCAGCAGCTTAGCGGCGGGAGGGCCCAACGAGCAGTACTTC
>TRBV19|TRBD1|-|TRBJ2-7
CASSARTGMNFEQYF
TGTGCCAGTAGTGCCCGGACAGGGATGAATTTCGAGCAGTACTTC
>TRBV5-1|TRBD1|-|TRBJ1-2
CASSSGGRGDGYTF
TGCGCCAGCAGCTCAGGAGGCAGGGGGGATGGCTACACCTTC
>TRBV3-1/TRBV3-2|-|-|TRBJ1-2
CASSQSYRNYGYTF
TGTGCCAGCAGCCAAAGCTACCGTAACTATGGCTACACCTTC
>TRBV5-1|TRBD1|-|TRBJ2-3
CASSLSGTGADTQYF
TGCGCCAGCAGCCTATCCGGGACAGGGGCGGATACGCAGTATTTT
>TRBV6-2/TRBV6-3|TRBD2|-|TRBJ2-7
CASGSGTTYEQYF
TGTGCCAGCGGTTCCGGGACTACCTACGAGCAGTACTTC
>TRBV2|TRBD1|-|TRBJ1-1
CATKPNTGGRMISEAFF
TGTGCCACCAAACCCAATACAGGGGGGAGGATGATCTCTGAAGCTTTCTTT
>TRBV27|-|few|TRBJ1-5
CASRTSTVDQPQHF
TGTGCCAGCAGGACCTCGACAGTTGATCAGCCCCAGCATTTT
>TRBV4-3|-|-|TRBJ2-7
CASSQDLLYEQYF
TGCGCCAGCAGCCAAGATCTTTTGTACGAGCAGTACTTC
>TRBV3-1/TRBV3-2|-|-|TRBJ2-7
CASSLRVGYEQYF
TGTGCCAGCAGCCTCAGGGTCGGCTACGAGCAGTACTTC
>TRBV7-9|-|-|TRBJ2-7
CASSPGQFYEQYF
TGTGCCAGCAGCCCAGGACAGTTCTACGAGCAGTACTTC
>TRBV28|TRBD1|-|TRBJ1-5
CASSVDRGSQPQHF
TGTGCCAGCAGTGTGGACAGGGGCAGTCAGCCCCAGCATTTT
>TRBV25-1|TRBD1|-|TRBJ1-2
CASSETKYRGRNYGYTF
TGTGCCAGCAGTGAGACGAAGTACAGGGGGCGGAACTATGGCTACACCTTC
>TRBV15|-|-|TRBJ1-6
CATSRGGARTGEIGSPLHF
TGTGCCACCAGCAGAGGCGGGGCCAGAACTGGTGAAATTGGTTCACCCCTCCACTTT
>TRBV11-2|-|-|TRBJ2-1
CASSFGDNEQFF
TGTGCCAGCAGCTTCGGGGACAATGAGCAGTTCTTC
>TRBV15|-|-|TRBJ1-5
CATSRGTRPQHF
TGTGCCACCAGCAGAGGTACGAGGCCCCAGCATTTT
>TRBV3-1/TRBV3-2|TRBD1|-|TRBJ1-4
CASSYKGTGGLNEKLFF
TGTGCCAGCAGCTACAAGGGGACAGGGGGCTTAAATGAAAAACTGTTTTTT
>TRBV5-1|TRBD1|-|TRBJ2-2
CASTGTGEDGELFF
TGCGCCAGCACCGGGACAGGGGAGGACGGGGAGCTGTTTTTT